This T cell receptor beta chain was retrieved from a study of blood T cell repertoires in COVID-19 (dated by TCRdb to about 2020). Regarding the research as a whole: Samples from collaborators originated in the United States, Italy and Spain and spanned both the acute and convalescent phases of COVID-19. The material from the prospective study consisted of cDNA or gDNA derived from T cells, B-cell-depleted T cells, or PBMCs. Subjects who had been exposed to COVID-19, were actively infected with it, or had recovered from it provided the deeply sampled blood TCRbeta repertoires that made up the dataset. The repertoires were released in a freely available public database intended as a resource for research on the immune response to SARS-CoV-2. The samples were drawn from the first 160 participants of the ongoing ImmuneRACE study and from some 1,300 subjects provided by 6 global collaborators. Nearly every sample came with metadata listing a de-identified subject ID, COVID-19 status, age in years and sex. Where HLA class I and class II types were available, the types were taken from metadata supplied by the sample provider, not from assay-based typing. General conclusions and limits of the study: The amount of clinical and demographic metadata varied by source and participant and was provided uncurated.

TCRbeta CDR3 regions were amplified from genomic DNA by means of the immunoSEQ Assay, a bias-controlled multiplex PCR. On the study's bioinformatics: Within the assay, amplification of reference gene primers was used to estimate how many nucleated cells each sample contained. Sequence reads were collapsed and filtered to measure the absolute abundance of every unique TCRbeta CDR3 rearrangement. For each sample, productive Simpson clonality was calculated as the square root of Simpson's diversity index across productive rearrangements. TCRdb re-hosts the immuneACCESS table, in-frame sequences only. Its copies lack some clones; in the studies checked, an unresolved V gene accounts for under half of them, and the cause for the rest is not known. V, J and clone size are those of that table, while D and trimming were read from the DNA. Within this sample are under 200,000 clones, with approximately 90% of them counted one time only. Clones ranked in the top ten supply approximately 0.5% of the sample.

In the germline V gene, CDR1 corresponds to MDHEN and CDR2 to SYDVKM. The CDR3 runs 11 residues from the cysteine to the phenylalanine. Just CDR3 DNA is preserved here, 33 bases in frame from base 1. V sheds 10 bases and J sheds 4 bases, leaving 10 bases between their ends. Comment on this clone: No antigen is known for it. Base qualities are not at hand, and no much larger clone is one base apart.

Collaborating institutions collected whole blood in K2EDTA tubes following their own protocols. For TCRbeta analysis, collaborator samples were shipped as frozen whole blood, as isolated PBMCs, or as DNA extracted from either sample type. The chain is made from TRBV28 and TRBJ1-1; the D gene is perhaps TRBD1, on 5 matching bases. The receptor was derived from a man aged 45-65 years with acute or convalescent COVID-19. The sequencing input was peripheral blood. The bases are TGTGCCACCTGGGGGGGCACTGAAGCTTTCTTT. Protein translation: CATWGGTEAFF.